Described below is a single T cell receptor (beta chain) sequence and its context. Its antigen is unidentified. MiXCR was run by TCRdb on the reads, yielding one entry per CDR3 protein. The sample has under 350,000 distinct CDR3 sequences, 9.6% seen once. The source of the sample is a study of T cell repertoires in cytomegalovirus infection. Across the whole study: Matching HLA type and CMV infection were both indicated by public TCR beta signatures. Points from the study as a whole: Adding up the frequency of public TCR beta families identified people who carried CMV plus the relevant HLA. The study found HLA-C-restricted CMV-specific TCR beta clonotypes dominating the ex vivo response.

The CDR3 totals 14 residues. CDR1 is MGHDK and CDR2 is SYGVNS in the germline V gene. The V gene lost 7 bases and the J gene lost 7 bases, with 17 bases spanning the gap. The clonotype was recovered from a human donor in good health (CMV status not recorded). Some clones in this sample may be carry-over from other donors' samples. Sample: PBMCs. The chain recombines TRBV25-1 with TRBJ1-5, with D possibly TRBD1 on 6 matching bases. Here the CDR3 reads CASKGTGPGQPQHF. In DNA, the CDR3 is TGTGCCAGCAAGGGAACAGGGCCGGGCCAGCCCCAGCATTTT.